These 15 T cell receptor beta chains were all obtained from the same sample, sequenced in a study of vaccination and CD4 T cells after COVID-19. The treatment here: roughly ten-day PBMC culture with coronavirus spike peptide pools or control peptides (ViraFEST assay). These receptors have no identified antigens. Cultured CD4+ T cells had their DNA profiled by the Oncomine TCR Beta short-read assay. TCRdb reprocessed the PCR reads with MiXCR, giving one entry per CDR3 protein. The table includes some 11,000 distinct CDR3 sequences, 25% to 30% detected once. The sequencing sample was made of cultured CD4+ T cells from blood. The receptors were sampled from a human donor with COVID-19.

This clonotype has a handful of counts. This rearrangement joins TRBV27 to TRBJ1-6, with 7 bases aligning to TRBD1. Germline V gene lookup returns CDR1 MNHEY and CDR2 SMNVEV (reference sequence). This CDR3 is built from 18 residues. Trimming removed 5 bases from V and 0 bases from J; junction bases left unmatched: 10. CDR3 coding DNA: TGTGCCAGCAGTCTTGGCGGAGGGACAGTCTCCTATAATTCACCCCTCCACTTT. Translated: CASSLGGGTVSYNSPLHF.

The V gene is TRBV12-3 or TRBV12-4, the J gene TRBJ1-5; 8 bases are a match to TRBD1. This CDR3 contains 15 residues. The V segment lost 6 bases and the J segment 9 bases; nucleotides outside the gene matches: 13. CDR3 sequence (DNA): TGTGCCAGCAGACGGACAGGGTCGGAGCGGGGGCCCCAGCATTTT. Protein product: CASRRTGSERGPQHF.

The chain joins TRBV28 to TRBJ2-7, with 9 bases aligning to TRBD1. There are 16 residues in the CDR3. The V segment lost 5 bases and the J segment 4 bases; nucleotides outside the gene matches: 12. Per the germline V gene, CDR1 is MDHEN and CDR2 is SYDVKM. The DNA of the CDR3 is TGTGCCAGCAGTCCTCCGGGACAGGGAAGGCTTTACGAGCAGTACTTC. Its protein product is CASSPPGQGRLYEQYF. Full variable domain (rest looked up from reference TRBV28 and TRBJ2-7): DVKVTQSSRYLVKRTGEKVFLECVQDMDHENMFWYRQDPGLGLRLIYFSYDVKMKEKGDIPEGYSVSREKKERFSLILESASTNQTSMYLCASSPPGQGRLYEQYFGPGTRLTVT.

This rearrangement joins TRBV5-8 to TRBJ2-3; 9 bases map to TRBD2. The CDR3 extends over 15 amino acids. V was clipped by 6 bases and J by 5 bases; unmatched bases: 10. Germline V gives CDR1 SGHTS, CDR2 YDEGEE. The CDR3 region is CASTPRGGAGDTQYF. The CDR3 DNA reads as TGTGCCAGCACTCCGCGGGGGGGCGCTGGAGATACGCAGTATTTT.

This sequence joins TRBV5-1 and TRBJ2-5; TRBD1 matches 7 bases. The CDR3 contains 13 residues. The germline V gene encodes CDR1 SGHRS and CDR2 YFSETQ. The V segment lost 5 bases and the J segment 5 bases; nucleotides outside the gene matches: 6. As DNA, the CDR3 is TGCGCCAGCAGTCAAGACAGGGTGGAGACCCAGTACTTC. Residues: CASSQDRVETQYF.

This clonotype was seen a handful of times. The chain carries TRBV23-1 and TRBJ1-5; 12 bases match TRBD1. TRBV23-1 is treated as an ORF (open reading frame) with a function not yet certain. Losses at the gene ends were 9 bases for V and 6 bases for J; bases not matched to a gene: 9. The CDR3 is 15 residues long. For the CDR3, the DNA is TGCGCCAGACTTCCGGGACAGGGGGCGCCTCAGCCCCAGCATTTT. Protein sequence: CARLPGQGAPQPQHF.

The chain has TRBV6-2 or TRBV6-3 and TRBJ2-5, with D hard to call. CDR1 and CDR2 from the germline V gene are MNHEY and SVGEGT. The CDR3 loop spans 12 amino acids. With 6 bases removed from V and 9 bases from J, the gap between germline ends came to 14 bases. CDR3 region: CASSWPLGPQYF. CDR3 in DNA: TGTGCCAGCAGCTGGCCTCTTGGTCCCCAGTACTTC.

The rearrangement links TRBV2 to TRBJ2-5; 8 nucleotides line up with TRBD2. Germline V gene lookup returns CDR1 SNHLY and CDR2 FYNNEI. This CDR3 has 16 amino acids. J was trimmed by 4 bases and V by 4 bases; bases with no gene match: 11. CDR3 DNA: TGTGCCAGCAGTGTGTCTGGAGGACTAGCAGGAGAGACCCAGTACTTC. This encodes CASSVSGGLAGETQYF.

The V call is TRBV5-1, the J call TRBJ2-7, with D tentatively TRBD1 (6 bases). V was cut by 4 bases and J by 0 bases, with 14 bases left in between. This CDR3 is built from 15 residues. Germline V gives CDR1 SGHRS, CDR2 YFSETQ. CDR3 nucleotide sequence: TGCGCCAGCAGCGGGGGCCAGCCTGGCTCCTACGAGCAGTACTTC. Its translation is CASSGGQPGSYEQYF.

The chain is built from TRBV25-1 and TRBJ2-7; D ambiguous. Germline assignment: CDR1 MGHDK and CDR2 SYGVNS. The CDR3 is 12 amino acids. With 3 bases removed from V and 2 bases from J, the gap between germline ends came to 5 bases. The CDR3 bases are TGTGCCAGCAGTGATACCGCCTACGAGCAGTACTTC. Encoded protein: CASSDTAYEQYF.

Only a few counts were recorded for this clonotype. This chain links TRBV14 with TRBJ1-2, with 7 nucleotides matching TRBD1. With 4 bases clipped from V and 4 bases from J, the junction kept 9 bases outside the gene matches. Germline V gene sequence: CDR1 SGHDN, CDR2 FVKESK. The CDR3 consists of 15 residues. CDR3 region: CASSPHQGVGYGYTF. CDR3 nucleotides: TGTGCCAGCAGCCCTCATCAGGGGGTAGGCTATGGCTACACCTTC.

This clonotype was detected a few times. The rearrangement links TRBV10-2 to TRBJ2-5, with 8 bases identical to TRBD1. Trimming took 3 bases from V and 5 from J; bases not matched to a gene: 5. The CDR3 spans 14 residues. Per the germline V gene, CDR1 is WSHSY and CDR2 is SAAADI. The DNA of the CDR3 is TGCGCCAGCAGTGACAGGGGGCTGGGGGAGACCCAGTACTTC. It codes for CASSDRGLGETQYF.

A single count supports this clonotype. V and J are TRBV9 and TRBJ1-2, with D maybe TRBD1 (5 bases). The V end was cut by 0 bases, the J end by 2 bases, with 14 bases between. Per the germline V gene, CDR1 is SGDLS and CDR2 is YYNGEE. The CDR3 runs to 16 residues. The DNA for the CDR3 is TGTGCCAGCAGCGTAGCGACCGACAGAAACAACTATGGCTACACCTTC. It is translated as CASSVATDRNNYGYTF.

The J gene is TRBJ2-6, the V gene TRBV28; D may correspond to TRBD1 or TRBD2 (5 bases each). Germline lookup yields CDR1 MDHEN and CDR2 SYDVKM. V lost 6 bases to trimming and J lost 6 bases, with 21 bases between them. The CDR3 spans 17 residues. CDR3 amino acids: CASSGLSGLRSANVLTF. In nucleotides, the CDR3 is TGTGCCAGCAGCGGATTGTCGGGGCTTAGATCGGCCAACGTCCTGACTTTC.

The chain employs TRBV4-1 and TRBJ1-5; no clear D. This CDR3 contains 13 residues. V lost 0 bases to trimming and J lost 4 bases, with 4 bases between them. Germline values: CDR1 MGHRA, CDR2 YSYEKL. CDR3 protein: CASSQEQNQPQHF. In DNA, the CDR3 is TGCGCCAGCAGCCAAGAGCAGAATCAGCCCCAGCATTTT.